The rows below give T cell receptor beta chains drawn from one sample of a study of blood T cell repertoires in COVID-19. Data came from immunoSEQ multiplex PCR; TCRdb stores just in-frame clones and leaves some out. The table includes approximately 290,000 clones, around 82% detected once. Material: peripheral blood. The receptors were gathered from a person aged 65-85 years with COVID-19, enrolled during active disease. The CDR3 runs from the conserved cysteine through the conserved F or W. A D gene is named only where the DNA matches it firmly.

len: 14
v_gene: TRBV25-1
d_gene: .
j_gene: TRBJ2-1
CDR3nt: TGTGCCAGCAGTGAAGCATTAGCCTACAATGAGCAGTTCTTC
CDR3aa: CASSEALAYNEQFF

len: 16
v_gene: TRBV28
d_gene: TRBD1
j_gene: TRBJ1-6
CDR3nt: TGTGCCAGCAGTGAAGGGGGCCCCATCGATAATTCACCCCTCCACTTT
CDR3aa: CASSEGGPIDNSPLHF

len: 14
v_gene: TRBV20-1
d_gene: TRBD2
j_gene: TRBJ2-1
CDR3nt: TGCAGTGCTAGTCGAGCGGGGGGTACCAATGAGCAGTTCTTC
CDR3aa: CSASRAGGTNEQFF

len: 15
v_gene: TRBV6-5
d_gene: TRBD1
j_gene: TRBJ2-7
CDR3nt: TGTGCCAGCAGCCCGACAGGGGCGGGATCCTACGAGCAGTACTTC
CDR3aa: CASSPTGAGSYEQYF

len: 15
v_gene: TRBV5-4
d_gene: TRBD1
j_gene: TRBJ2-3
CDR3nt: TGTGCCAGCAGCCTCCGGGACAGGGGTACAGATACGCAGTATTTT
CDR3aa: CASSLRDRGTDTQYF

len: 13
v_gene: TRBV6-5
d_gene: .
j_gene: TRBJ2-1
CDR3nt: TGTGCCAGCAGGCCCAGACGGGGGAATGAGCAGTTCTTC
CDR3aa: CASRPRRGNEQFF

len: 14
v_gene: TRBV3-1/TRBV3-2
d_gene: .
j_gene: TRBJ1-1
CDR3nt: TGTGCCAGCAGCCAAGAATCGGGGGAGACTGAAGCTTTCTTT
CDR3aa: CASSQESGETEAFF

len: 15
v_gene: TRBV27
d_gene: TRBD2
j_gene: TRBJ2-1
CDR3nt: TGTGCCAGCAGTCTTCGGGGCGGGAGGGCCGATGAGCAGTTCTTC
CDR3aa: CASSLRGGRADEQFF

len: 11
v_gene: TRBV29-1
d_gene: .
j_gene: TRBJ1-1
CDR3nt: TGCAGCGTTGATCCTTTATCTGAAGCTTTCTTT
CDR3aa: CSVDPLSEAFF

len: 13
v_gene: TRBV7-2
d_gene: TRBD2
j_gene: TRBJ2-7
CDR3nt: TGTGCCAGCAGCCCGAAGACTAGCCACGAGCAGTACTTC
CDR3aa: CASSPKTSHEQYF